A selection of T cell receptor beta chains follows, all from one sample in a study of CD8 T cells in Susac syndrome. One entry per CDR3 protein, called by TCRdb with MiXCR from the immunoSEQ multiplex PCR reads. The sample includes around 300,000 distinct CDR3 sequences, roughly 90% seen only once; the top ten take around 0.18%. The source material was CD8+ T cells from PBMCs. The receptors shown here come from a human donor with multiple sclerosis. CDR3s include the opening cysteine and the closing phenylalanine or tryptophan. The D gene is left open where the match is weak. The size entry is marked missing in some rows and otherwise reads once, few, many or a size class.

v_call: TRBV19
j_call: TRBJ1-1
d_call: NA
clone_size: NA
cdr3_aa: CASSIVAGERTEAFF
cdr3_nt: TGTGCCAGTAGTATAGTAGCGGGAGAGCGCACTGAAGCTTTCTTT

v_call: TRBV15
j_call: TRBJ2-5
d_call: NA
clone_size: NA
cdr3_aa: CATSRPEETQYF
cdr3_nt: TGTGCCACCAGCAGACCCGAAGAGACCCAGTACTTC

v_call: TRBV27
j_call: TRBJ2-5
d_call: NA
clone_size: once
cdr3_aa: CASSPRRGNQETQYF
cdr3_nt: TGTGCCAGCAGTCCAAGGAGGGGGAACCAAGAGACCCAGTACTTC

v_call: TRBV7-9
j_call: TRBJ2-7
d_call: NA
clone_size: NA
cdr3_aa: CASSLGRDTLYEQYF
cdr3_nt: TGTGCCAGCAGCTTAGGTCGGGATACTCTCTACGAGCAGTACTTC

v_call: TRBV6-5
j_call: TRBJ2-1
d_call: TRBD1
clone_size: NA
cdr3_aa: CASSFNTGEEQFF
cdr3_nt: TGTGCCAGCAGTTTTAATACAGGGGAGGAGCAGTTCTTC

v_call: TRBV4-2
j_call: TRBJ2-5
d_call: TRBD1
clone_size: NA
cdr3_aa: CASSIRDRGQETQYF
cdr3_nt: TGTGCCAGCAGCATCCGGGACAGGGGGCAAGAGACCCAGTACTTC

v_call: TRBV30
j_call: TRBJ2-1
d_call: TRBD1
clone_size: NA
cdr3_aa: CAEGAGSYNEQFF
cdr3_nt: TGTGCCGAGGGGGCAGGGTCCTACAATGAGCAGTTCTTC

v_call: TRBV2
j_call: TRBJ1-5
d_call: TRBD1
clone_size: NA
cdr3_aa: CASRDTQGVGNQPQHF
cdr3_nt: TGTGCCAGCAGGGACACACAGGGGGTAGGCAATCAGCCCCAGCATTTT

v_call: TRBV5-6
j_call: TRBJ2-1
d_call: NA
clone_size: once
cdr3_aa: CASSLGGPSYNEQFF
cdr3_nt: TGTGCCAGCAGCTTGGGAGGGCCCTCCTACAATGAGCAGTTCTTC

v_call: TRBV29-1
j_call: TRBJ1-2
d_call: NA
clone_size: few
cdr3_aa: CSVEPIGAGYTF
cdr3_nt: TGCAGCGTTGAACCAATAGGGGCGGGCTACACCTTC

v_call: TRBV5-1
j_call: TRBJ1-1
d_call: NA
clone_size: NA
cdr3_aa: CASSLGPQGMPEAFF
cdr3_nt: TGCGCCAGCAGCTTGGGTCCACAGGGTATGCCTGAAGCTTTCTTT

v_call: TRBV11-2
j_call: TRBJ2-6
d_call: NA
clone_size: NA
cdr3_aa: CASEEYSGANVLTF
cdr3_nt: TGTGCCAGCGAAGAGTACTCTGGGGCCAACGTCCTGACTTTC

v_call: TRBV6-5
j_call: TRBJ1-1
d_call: NA
clone_size: NA
cdr3_aa: CASSTRGPDTEAFF
cdr3_nt: TGTGCCAGCAGTACGAGAGGGCCGGACACTGAAGCTTTCTTT

v_call: TRBV4-1
j_call: TRBJ1-6
d_call: NA
clone_size: NA
cdr3_aa: CASSQGEIFTYNSPLHF
cdr3_nt: TGCGCCAGCAGCCAAGGGGAGATTTTTACCTATAATTCACCCCTCCACTTT

v_call: TRBV11-2
j_call: TRBJ2-7
d_call: NA
clone_size: NA
cdr3_aa: CASSTRERPYEQYF
cdr3_nt: TGTGCCAGCAGCACCCGGGAAAGACCCTACGAGCAGTACTTC

v_call: TRBV21-1
j_call: TRBJ2-2
d_call: NA
clone_size: NA
cdr3_aa: CASSIRGSSLVNTGELFF
cdr3_nt: TGTGCCAGCAGCATAAGGGGAAGTTCCCTTGTTAACACCGGGGAGCTGTTTTTT

v_call: TRBV27
j_call: TRBJ1-1
d_call: NA
clone_size: NA
cdr3_aa: CASSFILGTPEAFF
cdr3_nt: TGTGCCAGCAGTTTTATCTTGGGGACCCCTGAAGCTTTCTTT

v_call: TRBV5-6
j_call: TRBJ2-1
d_call: NA
clone_size: NA
cdr3_aa: CASSLLGPEQFF
cdr3_nt: TGTGCCAGCAGCTTGTTGGGGCCTGAGCAGTTCTTC

v_call: TRBV24-1
j_call: TRBJ2-3
d_call: NA
clone_size: once
cdr3_aa: CATSDFFGDTQYF
cdr3_nt: TGTGCCACCAGTGATTTCTTTGGGGATACGCAGTATTTT

v_call: TRBV28
j_call: TRBJ2-6
d_call: NA
clone_size: NA
cdr3_aa: CASSLGSLSGANVLTF
cdr3_nt: TGTGCCAGCAGTTTGGGCAGTCTTTCTGGGGCCAACGTCCTGACTTTC

v_call: TRBV27
j_call: TRBJ2-1
d_call: TRBD2
clone_size: NA
cdr3_aa: CASSLQVSGGNEQFF
cdr3_nt: TGTGCCAGCAGTCTCCAAGTTTCGGGGGGCAATGAGCAGTTCTTC

v_call: TRBV19
j_call: TRBJ2-5
d_call: TRBD1
clone_size: NA
cdr3_aa: CASSLGQGKETQYF
cdr3_nt: TGTGCCAGTAGTTTGGGACAGGGGAAAGAGACCCAGTACTTC

v_call: TRBV30
j_call: TRBJ2-7
d_call: NA
clone_size: NA
cdr3_aa: CAWTRDTYEQYF
cdr3_nt: TGTGCCTGGACCCGCGACACTTACGAGCAGTACTTC

v_call: TRBV9
j_call: TRBJ2-1
d_call: TRBD2
clone_size: few
cdr3_aa: CASSVGLAADNEQFF
cdr3_nt: TGTGCCAGCAGCGTCGGACTAGCGGCCGACAATGAGCAGTTCTTC

v_call: TRBV9
j_call: TRBJ1-3
d_call: NA
clone_size: NA
cdr3_aa: CASSPPLGNTIYF
cdr3_nt: TGTGCCAGCAGCCCACCACTAGGAAACACCATATATTTT

v_call: TRBV27
j_call: TRBJ2-3
d_call: TRBD2
clone_size: NA
cdr3_aa: CASSSGLATFLDTQYF
cdr3_nt: TGTGCCAGCAGTTCCGGACTAGCGACGTTCTTAGATACGCAGTATTTT

v_call: TRBV30
j_call: TRBJ1-2
d_call: NA
clone_size: NA
cdr3_aa: CAWLTRGRRNYGYTF
cdr3_nt: TGTGCCTGGTTAACCCGGGGCAGGCGAAACTATGGCTACACCTTC